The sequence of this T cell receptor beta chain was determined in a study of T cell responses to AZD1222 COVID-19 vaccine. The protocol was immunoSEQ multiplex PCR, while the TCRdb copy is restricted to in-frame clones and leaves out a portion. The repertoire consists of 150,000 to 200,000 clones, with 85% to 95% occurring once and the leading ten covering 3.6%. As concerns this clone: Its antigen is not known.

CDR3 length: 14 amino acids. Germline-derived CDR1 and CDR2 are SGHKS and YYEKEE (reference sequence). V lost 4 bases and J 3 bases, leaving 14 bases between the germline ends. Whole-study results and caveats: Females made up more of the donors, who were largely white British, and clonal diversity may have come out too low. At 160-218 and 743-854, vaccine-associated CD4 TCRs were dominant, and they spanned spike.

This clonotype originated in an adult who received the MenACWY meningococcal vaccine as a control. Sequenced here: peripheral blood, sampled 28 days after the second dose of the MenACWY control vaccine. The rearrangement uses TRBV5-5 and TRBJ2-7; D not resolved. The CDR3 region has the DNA TGTGCCAGCAGCCCGCCCGGTCGTGGCTACGAGCAGTACTTC. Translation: CASSPPGRGYEQYF. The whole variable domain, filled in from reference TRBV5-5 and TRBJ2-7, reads DAGVTQSPTHLIKTRGQQVTLRCSPISGHKSVSWYQQVLGQGPQFIFQYYEKEERGRGNFPDRFSARQFPNYSSELNVNALLLGDSALYLCASSPPGRGYEQYFGPGTRLTVT.